This TCR beta chain was recovered during a study of CD4 and CD8 cells across lung adenocarcinoma regions. Germline CDR1 reads LGHNT; CDR2 reads FRNRAP. This CDR3 is built from 14 residues. Localized lung adenocarcinoma, a non-small cell lung cancer, affected the donors. TCRdb itself ran the PCR reads through MiXCR, one entry per CDR3 protein. The table has about 18,000 distinct CDR3 sequences, 50% seen once; the top ten hold around 34%. This TCR was recovered from a male donor with lung adenocarcinoma. The CD4 and CD8 labels of this study may be unreliable. The sample comprised CD8+ T cells from the margin of a lung tumor. The chain has TRBV12-5 and TRBJ2-3, with TRBD2 matching 7 bases. The J call may be wrong; the DNA end is better matched by TRBJ2-7. CDR3 residues: CAMGGGGYSDTQYF. The CDR3 bases are TGTGCCATGGGGGGGGGAGGGTACTCAGATACGCAGTACTTC.